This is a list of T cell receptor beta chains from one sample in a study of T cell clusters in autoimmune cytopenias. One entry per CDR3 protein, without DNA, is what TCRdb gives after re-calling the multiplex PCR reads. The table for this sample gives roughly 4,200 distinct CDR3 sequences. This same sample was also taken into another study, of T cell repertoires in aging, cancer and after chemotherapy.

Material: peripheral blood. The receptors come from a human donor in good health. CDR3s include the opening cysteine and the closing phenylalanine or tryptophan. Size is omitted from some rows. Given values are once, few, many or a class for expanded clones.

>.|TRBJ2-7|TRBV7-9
CASSPTGRTGDEQYF
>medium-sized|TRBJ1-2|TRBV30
CAWSLDDHYGYTF
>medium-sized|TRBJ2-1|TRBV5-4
CASSLEQGGDNEQFF
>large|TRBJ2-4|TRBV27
CASSFGAGTKNIQYF
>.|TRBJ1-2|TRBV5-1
CASSLSRTDLGGYTF
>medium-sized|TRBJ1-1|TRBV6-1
CASSVGQTNTEAFF
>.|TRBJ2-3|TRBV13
CASSLGGSRTDTQYF
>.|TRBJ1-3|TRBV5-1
CASTFGGSSGNTIYF
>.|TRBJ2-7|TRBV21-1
CASSTAGLAASYEQYF
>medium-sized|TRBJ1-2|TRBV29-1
CSVASGRYGYTF
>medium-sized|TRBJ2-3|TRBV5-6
CASSLGQGGTDTQYF
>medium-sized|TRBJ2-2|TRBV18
CASSNISGDKVLFRELFF
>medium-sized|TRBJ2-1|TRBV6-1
CASSPLFTSGGSDEQFF
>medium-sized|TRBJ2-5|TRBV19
CASSPRIQETQYF
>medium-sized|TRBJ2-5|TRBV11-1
CASSPRGKQETQYF
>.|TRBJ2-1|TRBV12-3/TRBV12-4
CASNTRRDYYNEQFF
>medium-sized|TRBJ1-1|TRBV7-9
CASSWMNTEAFF
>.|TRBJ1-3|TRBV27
CASSPLTGLSGNTIYF
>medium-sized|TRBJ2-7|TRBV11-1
CASSLRGSYRGHEQYF
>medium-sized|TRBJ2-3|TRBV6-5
CASSRAWAGGPTDTQYF
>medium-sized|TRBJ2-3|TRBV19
CATQGEVLRTDTQYF
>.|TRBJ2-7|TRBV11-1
CASSLQGWLNYEQYF
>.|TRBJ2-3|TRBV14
CASSQEPHSTDTQYF
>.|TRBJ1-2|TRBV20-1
CSASRQGMGGYTF
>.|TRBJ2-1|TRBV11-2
CASSLEEASVSYNEQFF
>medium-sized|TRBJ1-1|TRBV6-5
CASSYGVGSTEAFF
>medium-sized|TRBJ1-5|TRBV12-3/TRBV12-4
CASSLESPDDQPQHF
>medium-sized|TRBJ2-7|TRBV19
CASSGGGLTYEQYF